These T cell receptor beta chains were read from a single sample in a study of identical twins. One entry per CDR3 protein, called by TCRdb with MiXCR from the 5' RACE reads. The data contain 350,000 to 450,000 distinct CDR3 sequences, 15% to 20% of them seen just once; the ten biggest clones take up more than 10%. The source material was naive T cells sorted from blood. The receptors derive from a man aged 50 or older in good health. Each CDR3 is given with its conserved first and last residue. A D gene is named only where the DNA matches it firmly. The size field is filled for only some rows; it gives once, few, many or a size class.

d_call: TRBD1; v_call: TRBV11-2; j_call: TRBJ2-7; clone_size: few; cdr3_aa: CASSSGQYNEQYF; cdr3_nt: TGTGCCAGCAGCTCGGGACAGTACAACGAGCAGTACTTC
d_call: .; v_call: TRBV20-1; j_call: TRBJ1-5; clone_size: few; cdr3_aa: CSAMKGNQPQHF; cdr3_nt: TGCAGTGCTATGAAGGGCAATCAGCCCCAGCATTTT
d_call: TRBD2; v_call: TRBV7-9; j_call: TRBJ2-5; clone_size: .; cdr3_aa: CATLAGVQETQYF; cdr3_nt: TGTGCCACCTTAGCGGGAGTCCAAGAGACCCAGTACTTC
d_call: .; v_call: TRBV4-3; j_call: TRBJ2-2; clone_size: many; cdr3_aa: CASSQEGASTGELFF; cdr3_nt: TGCGCCAGCAGCCAAGAGGGGGCGTCCACCGGGGAGCTGTTTTTT
d_call: TRBD2; v_call: TRBV4-2; j_call: TRBJ2-1; clone_size: .; cdr3_aa: CASSRERGRGEQFF; cdr3_nt: TGTGCCAGCAGCCGGGAGCGGGGGCGGGGTGAGCAGTTCTTC
d_call: .; v_call: TRBV11-2; j_call: TRBJ2-3; clone_size: .; cdr3_aa: CASSLDVLSGGGQYF; cdr3_nt: TGTGCCAGCAGCTTAGATGTCCTGTCAGGAGGGGGGCAGTATTTT
d_call: .; v_call: TRBV20-1; j_call: TRBJ2-7; clone_size: .; cdr3_aa: CSARDTLSYEQYF; cdr3_nt: TGCAGTGCTCGGGACACCCTCTCCTACGAGCAGTACTTC
d_call: .; v_call: TRBV20-1; j_call: TRBJ2-2; clone_size: .; cdr3_aa: CSARRANTGELFF; cdr3_nt: TGCAGTGCTAGGCGGGCGAACACCGGGGAGCTGTTTTTT
d_call: .; v_call: TRBV7-9; j_call: TRBJ2-1; clone_size: .; cdr3_aa: CASSLVQGASNEQFF; cdr3_nt: TGTGCCAGCAGCTTAGTCCAGGGTGCCTCCAATGAGCAGTTCTTC
d_call: TRBD1; v_call: TRBV25-1; j_call: TRBJ1-2; clone_size: .; cdr3_aa: CASSEPDRGHGYTF; cdr3_nt: TGTGCCAGCAGTGAGCCTGACAGGGGCCATGGCTACACCTTC
d_call: .; v_call: TRBV30; j_call: TRBJ2-2; clone_size: many; cdr3_aa: CAWTVTGRTGELFF; cdr3_nt: TGTGCCTGGACGGTAACAGGTCGTACCGGGGAGCTGTTTTTT
d_call: .; v_call: TRBV5-1; j_call: TRBJ1-6; clone_size: few; cdr3_aa: CASSREGRASNSPLHF; cdr3_nt: TGCGCCAGCAGCCGCGAGGGCCGGGCTAGTAATTCACCCCTCCACTTT
d_call: .; v_call: TRBV12-3/TRBV12-4; j_call: TRBJ1-5; clone_size: few; cdr3_aa: CASRFSGGSNQPQHF; cdr3_nt: TGTGCCAGCCGCTTCTCGGGGGGAAGCAATCAGCCCCAGCATTTT
d_call: .; v_call: TRBV4-2; j_call: TRBJ1-3; clone_size: .; cdr3_aa: CASSQDRGRDTIYF; cdr3_nt: TGTGCCAGCAGCCAAGATCGAGGAAGGGACACCATATATTTT
d_call: .; v_call: TRBV28; j_call: TRBJ2-3; clone_size: .; cdr3_aa: CASSFGRGPTDTQYF; cdr3_nt: TGTGCCAGCAGTTTCGGGCGGGGCCCCACAGATACGCAGTATTTT
d_call: TRBD1; v_call: TRBV10-3; j_call: TRBJ2-7; clone_size: .; cdr3_aa: CAISAGTGGPYEQYF; cdr3_nt: TGTGCCATCAGCGCCGGGACAGGGGGACCCTACGAGCAGTACTTC
d_call: .; v_call: TRBV11-2; j_call: TRBJ1-1; clone_size: many; cdr3_aa: CASSLDPAEAFF; cdr3_nt: TGTGCCAGCAGCTTAGATCCGGCTGAAGCTTTCTTT
d_call: .; v_call: TRBV4-1; j_call: TRBJ2-3; clone_size: .; cdr3_aa: CASWSYDGTQYF; cdr3_nt: TGCGCCAGCTGGAGTTACGATGGTACGCAGTATTTT
d_call: .; v_call: TRBV29-1; j_call: TRBJ1-2; clone_size: many; cdr3_aa: CSVEGRNYGYTF; cdr3_nt: TGCAGCGTTGAGGGACGTAACTATGGCTACACCTTC
d_call: TRBD1; v_call: TRBV19; j_call: TRBJ2-7; clone_size: .; cdr3_aa: CASSIRPGQVFYEQYF; cdr3_nt: TGTGCCAGTAGTATCAGACCGGGACAGGTCTTTTACGAGCAGTACTTC
d_call: .; v_call: TRBV28; j_call: TRBJ2-1; clone_size: .; cdr3_aa: CASRDNLNEQFF; cdr3_nt: TGTGCCAGCCGGGACAATCTCAATGAGCAGTTCTTC
d_call: TRBD2; v_call: TRBV10-3; j_call: TRBJ2-1; clone_size: many; cdr3_aa: CAISIASGGSDEQFF; cdr3_nt: TGTGCCATCAGTATAGCTAGCGGGGGTTCGGATGAGCAGTTCTTC
d_call: TRBD2; v_call: TRBV20-1; j_call: TRBJ2-1; clone_size: many; cdr3_aa: CSASLLAGSYNEQFF; cdr3_nt: TGCAGTGCTAGCCTCCTAGCGGGATCCTACAATGAGCAGTTCTTC
d_call: .; v_call: TRBV12-3/TRBV12-4; j_call: TRBJ1-5; clone_size: .; cdr3_aa: CASSGDGQPQHF; cdr3_nt: TGTGCCAGCAGTGGGGACGGCCAGCCCCAGCATTTT
d_call: .; v_call: TRBV6-2/TRBV6-3; j_call: TRBJ2-3; clone_size: many; cdr3_aa: CASRPSWVLGDGTQYF; cdr3_nt: TGTGCCAGCAGACCCTCGTGGGTGTTAGGGGACGGTACGCAGTATTTT
d_call: .; v_call: TRBV3-1; j_call: TRBJ2-5; clone_size: many; cdr3_aa: CASSQGLPQYF; cdr3_nt: TGTGCCAGCAGCCAAGGACTACCACAGTACTTC
d_call: .; v_call: TRBV28; j_call: TRBJ2-3; clone_size: many; cdr3_aa: CASSSNIVQSGGTDTQYF; cdr3_nt: TGTGCCAGCAGTTCCAATATAGTACAGTCCGGGGGCACAGATACGCAGTATTTT
d_call: .; v_call: TRBV20-1; j_call: TRBJ1-2; clone_size: many; cdr3_aa: CSALGRSNYGYTF; cdr3_nt: TGCAGTGCCCTTGGACGTTCTAACTATGGCTACACCTTC
d_call: TRBD1; v_call: TRBV5-1; j_call: TRBJ2-7; clone_size: .; cdr3_aa: CASSLAAGGYDEQYF; cdr3_nt: TGCGCCAGCAGCTTGGCGGCAGGGGGCTATGACGAGCAGTACTTC
d_call: TRBD1; v_call: TRBV6-1; j_call: TRBJ2-2; clone_size: .; cdr3_aa: CASRTGVTGELFF; cdr3_nt: TGTGCCAGCAGGACAGGGGTGACCGGGGAGCTGTTTTTT
d_call: TRBD1; v_call: TRBV5-5; j_call: TRBJ1-2; clone_size: few; cdr3_aa: CASSSGQAYGYTF; cdr3_nt: TGTGCCAGCAGCTCAGGACAGGCGTATGGCTACACCTTC
d_call: TRBD2; v_call: TRBV10-2; j_call: TRBJ2-1; clone_size: .; cdr3_aa: CASSDLAGGNNEQFF; cdr3_nt: TGCGCCAGCAGTGATCTAGCGGGGGGGAACAATGAGCAGTTCTTC
d_call: TRBD2; v_call: TRBV11-2; j_call: TRBJ2-1; clone_size: .; cdr3_aa: CASSKPSLAGLSHEQFF; cdr3_nt: TGTGCCAGCAGCAAGCCCTCGCTAGCGGGGCTAAGCCATGAGCAGTTCTTC
d_call: TRBD2; v_call: TRBV4-2; j_call: TRBJ2-1; clone_size: few; cdr3_aa: CASSQDLAVWRGGRGNEQFF; cdr3_nt: TGTGCCAGCAGCCAAGATCTCGCGGTGTGGCGGGGGGGCCGAGGGAATGAGCAGTTCTTC
d_call: TRBD2; v_call: TRBV20-1; j_call: TRBJ2-7; clone_size: .; cdr3_aa: CSVTSGKAIGEQYF; cdr3_nt: TGCAGTGTTACTAGCGGGAAGGCGATCGGGGAGCAGTACTTC
d_call: TRBD2; v_call: TRBV5-5; j_call: TRBJ2-2; clone_size: few; cdr3_aa: CASSLLAGEYTGELFF; cdr3_nt: TGTGCCAGCAGCTTACTAGCGGGAGAGTACACCGGGGAGCTGTTTTTT
d_call: .; v_call: TRBV2; j_call: TRBJ2-5; clone_size: few; cdr3_aa: CASSESGGRETQYF; cdr3_nt: TGTGCCAGCAGTGAATCAGGTGGTCGGGAGACCCAGTACTTC
d_call: TRBD1; v_call: TRBV6-1; j_call: TRBJ2-3; clone_size: .; cdr3_aa: CASSDLYRGIADTQYF; cdr3_nt: TGTGCCAGCAGTGATTTGTACAGGGGGATAGCGGATACGCAGTATTTT
d_call: TRBD2; v_call: TRBV29-1; j_call: TRBJ2-4; clone_size: few; cdr3_aa: CSVGGRDIQYF; cdr3_nt: TGCAGCGTCGGGGGGAGGGACATTCAGTACTTC
d_call: .; v_call: TRBV19; j_call: TRBJ1-5; clone_size: many; cdr3_aa: CASSIVRDSNQPQHF; cdr3_nt: TGTGCCAGTAGTATTGTGAGGGATAGCAATCAGCCCCAGCATTTT
d_call: .; v_call: TRBV7-2; j_call: TRBJ2-5; clone_size: .; cdr3_aa: CASSPRTRGETQYF; cdr3_nt: TGTGCCAGCAGCCCCAGGACTAGGGGGGAGACCCAGTACTTC
d_call: TRBD1; v_call: TRBV12-3/TRBV12-4; j_call: TRBJ2-2; clone_size: many; cdr3_aa: CASTRQGTGTGELFF; cdr3_nt: TGTGCCAGCACCCGACAGGGGACGGGGACCGGGGAGCTGTTTTTT
d_call: TRBD2; v_call: TRBV7-8; j_call: TRBJ2-5; clone_size: .; cdr3_aa: CASSQKLAMETQYF; cdr3_nt: TGTGCCAGCAGCCAAAAACTAGCGATGGAGACCCAGTACTTC
d_call: .; v_call: TRBV5-1; j_call: TRBJ2-2; clone_size: many; cdr3_aa: CASSSPRGGPGELFF; cdr3_nt: TGCGCCAGCAGCTCGCCAAGGGGGGGGCCCGGGGAGCTGTTTTTT
d_call: .; v_call: TRBV5-1; j_call: TRBJ1-4; clone_size: .; cdr3_aa: CASSLWESTNEKLFF; cdr3_nt: TGCGCCAGCAGCTTATGGGAATCAACTAATGAAAAACTGTTTTTT
d_call: .; v_call: TRBV5-5; j_call: TRBJ2-7; clone_size: once; cdr3_aa: CAGSSRRDSYEQYF; cdr3_nt: TGTGCCGGCAGCTCCAGGCGGGACAGCTACGAGCAGTACTTC
d_call: .; v_call: TRBV5-1; j_call: TRBJ2-2; clone_size: few; cdr3_aa: CASSFDSGSYTGELFF; cdr3_nt: TGCGCCAGCAGCTTTGACAGCGGAAGTTATACCGGGGAGCTGTTTTTT
d_call: TRBD2; v_call: TRBV18; j_call: TRBJ2-5; clone_size: few; cdr3_aa: CASSPLVAGVAETQYF; cdr3_nt: TGTGCCAGCTCACCACTGGTAGCGGGAGTTGCAGAGACCCAGTACTTC
d_call: TRBD1; v_call: TRBV6-1; j_call: TRBJ1-5; clone_size: many; cdr3_aa: CASSEMPGGAGRQPQHF; cdr3_nt: TGTGCCAGCAGTGAAATGCCAGGGGGCGCGGGGCGACAGCCCCAGCATTTT
d_call: .; v_call: TRBV12-5; j_call: TRBJ2-3; clone_size: .; cdr3_aa: CASGLQLGSAGLPYTDTQYF; cdr3_nt: TGTGCTAGTGGTTTGCAATTGGGTTCGGCGGGACTCCCTTACACAGATACGCAGTATTTT
d_call: TRBD1; v_call: TRBV29-1; j_call: TRBJ2-7; clone_size: many; cdr3_aa: CSAGQGYNEQYF; cdr3_nt: TGCAGCGCGGGACAGGGGTACAACGAGCAGTACTTC
d_call: .; v_call: TRBV20-1; j_call: TRBJ2-4; clone_size: few; cdr3_aa: CSARDGTLAKNIQYF; cdr3_nt: TGCAGTGCTAGAGATGGGACACTAGCCAAAAACATTCAGTACTTC
d_call: .; v_call: TRBV18; j_call: TRBJ1-1; clone_size: few; cdr3_aa: CASSPNMNTEAFF; cdr3_nt: TGTGCCAGCTCACCGAATATGAACACTGAAGCTTTCTTT
d_call: .; v_call: TRBV3-1; j_call: TRBJ1-6; clone_size: .; cdr3_aa: CASSQLSLAGGSPLHF; cdr3_nt: TGTGCCAGCAGCCAATTGAGTCTGGCCGGGGGTTCACCCCTCCACTTT
d_call: .; v_call: TRBV28; j_call: TRBJ1-2; clone_size: few; cdr3_aa: CASSLYGRGGGYTF; cdr3_nt: TGTGCCAGCAGTTTATATGGCAGGGGTGGGGGCTACACCTTC